The clone carrying this T cell receptor beta chain was seen a handful of times. Time point noted: newly diagnosed GD, antithyroid drugs for less than 3 months. Scientists built the TCR library using RNA that was extracted from PBMCs. The data originate from a study of regulatory T cells in long-lasting Graves disease. Researchers made TCR beta libraries by using iRepertoire HTBI primers and running Arm-PCR on CDR3 regions. TCRdb reanalysed the multiplex PCR reads using MiXCR and keeps one entry per CDR3 protein. The data show approximately 440,000 distinct CDR3 sequences, about a sixth seen once. Germline CDR1 is PRHDT and CDR2 is FYEKMQ (reference sequence). This CDR3 has 13 residues. Trimming took 6 bases from V and 4 from J, leaving 10 bases between them. The same sample was also used in a study of T cells in Graves' hyperthyroidism and ophthalmopathy. As reported in that work: Stable Graves' hyperthyroidism denoted no ophthalmopathy progression over 18 months.

This receptor was obtained from a middle-aged man with Graves disease. This sample comprised peripheral blood mononuclear cells (PBMCs), obtained at new diagnosis, from a patient treated with antithyroid drugs. The gene calls are TRBV13 and TRBJ1-5; D is uncertain. The CDR3, as DNA: TGTGCCAGCAGTGAAATGGGGAATCAGCCCCAGCATTTT. Its protein product is CASSEMGNQPQHF.